A selection of T cell receptor beta chains follows, all from one sample in a study of T cells in Graves' hyperthyroidism and ophthalmopathy. From the multiplex PCR reads, TCRdb called clonotypes with MiXCR, one entry per CDR3 protein. The sample carries hundreds of thousands of distinct CDR3 sequences, 38% recorded once. The material sequenced was blood. These receptors were taken from a young man with Graves' hyperthyroidism. The CDR3 runs from the conserved cysteine through the conserved F or W. D genes are given only for firm matches. Rows give clone size only sometimes, using once, few, many, or a class for an expanded clone.

j_call | v_call | clone_size | d_call | cdr3_nt | cdr3_aa
TRBJ2-5 | TRBV13 | - | TRBD1 | TGTGCCAGCGCCGGGACAGGGAGGAAGACCCAGTACTTC | CASAGTGRKTQYF
TRBJ2-7 | TRBV19 | few | - | TGTGCCAGTAGTATAGGGGTAATGGACAGAGCCTACGAGCAGTACTTC | CASSIGVMDRAYEQYF
TRBJ1-5 | TRBV20-1 | few | - | TGCAGTGCACTACAGGGTCAGCCCCAGCATTTT | CSALQGQPQHF
TRBJ2-5 | TRBV10-3 | - | TRBD2 | TGTGCCATCAGCCCCAGACTAGCGGAAGAGACCCAGTACTTC | CAISPRLAEETQYF
TRBJ1-6 | TRBV5-8 | - | - | TGTGCCAGCAGCTATGTTACCGGGTCTAATTCACCCCTCCACTTT | CASSYVTGSNSPLHF
TRBJ1-5 | TRBV20-1 | - | - | TGCAGTGCTAGAGGGGGGCTACAGGGTGGAGGCAATCAGCCCCAGCATTTT | CSARGGLQGGGNQPQHF
TRBJ1-2 | TRBV20-1 | - | TRBD1 | TGCAGTGCTAGAGTTAAAGGGGGCTCCTATGGCTACACCTTC | CSARVKGGSYGYTF
TRBJ2-7 | TRBV7-8 | - | - | TGTGCCAGCAGCTCTGACGGAAGGGGGTACTTC | CASSSDGRGYF
TRBJ2-7 | TRBV6-1 | - | - | TGTGCCAGCAGTTACTCCTCCAGTCGGGAGCAGTACTTC | CASSYSSSREQYF
TRBJ2-7 | TRBV5-4 | - | - | TGTGCCAGCAGCGGAAGCCCGGGACTTACCTTC | CASSGSPGLTF
TRBJ1-2 | TRBV5-6 | - | - | TGTGCCAGCAGCGGACGCAGCTTCTATGGCTACACCTTC | CASSGRSFYGYTF
TRBJ2-7 | TRBV10-3 | many | - | TGTGCCACCAGGGCCTCGGGCGTATACGAGCAGTACTTC | CATRASGVYEQYF
TRBJ2-7 | TRBV13 | many | - | TGTGCCAGCAGCTTATTCAGGGGATACGAGCAGTACTTC | CASSLFRGYEQYF
TRBJ1-4 | TRBV7-9 | few | TRBD1 | TGTGCCAGCAGTCCCCAGGGGGACCGACTCAATGAAAAACTGTTTTTT | CASSPQGDRLNEKLFF
TRBJ2-7 | TRBV5-1 | few | TRBD1 | TGCGCCAGCAGGTCTCAGGGGGCAGCTTACGAGCAGTACTTC | CASRSQGAAYEQYF
TRBJ2-7 | TRBV20-1 | few | TRBD2 | TGCAGTGCTAGCCCCGGGACTAGCGGGGACTCCTACGAGCAGTACTTC | CSASPGTSGDSYEQYF
TRBJ2-7 | TRBV19 | - | - | TGTGCCAGTAGTATGACACACCCAAACGAGCAGTACTTC | CASSMTHPNEQYF
TRBJ1-1 | TRBV7-2 | - | - | TGTGCCAGCAGCTTGGATTCTCACACTGAAGCTTTCTTT | CASSLDSHTEAFF
TRBJ1-1 | TRBV20-1 | - | - | TGCAGTGAAGGTTTGGGTGGGAACACTGAAGCTTTCTTT | CSEGLGGNTEAFF
TRBJ2-7 | TRBV20-1 | few | TRBD2 | TGCAGTGCTTTCGCTAGCGGGAGGGCCTACGAGCAGTACTTC | CSAFASGRAYEQYF
TRBJ2-5 | TRBV7-6 | many | TRBD2 | TGTGCCAGCAAAGGAACCGGGGGGGCTCAAGAGACCCAGTACTTC | CASKGTGGAQETQYF
TRBJ2-7 | TRBV5-1 | few | - | TGCGCCAGCAGGGACGCCGATAACAGGGCCACCTACGAGCAGTACTTC | CASRDADNRATYEQYF
TRBJ2-5 | TRBV7-2 | - | TRBD1 | TGTGCCAGCAGCTCATCTACAGGGGGCAGGGAGACCCAGTACTTC | CASSSSTGGRETQYF
TRBJ2-2 | TRBV7-8 | few | - | TGTGCCAGCAGCCCGCCGATGGGGACGAACACCGGGGAGCTGTTTTTT | CASSPPMGTNTGELFF
TRBJ2-5 | TRBV28 | once | - | TGTGCCAGCAGTCCGTATGAAGAGACCCAGTACTTC | CASSPYEETQYF
TRBJ1-1 | TRBV25-1 | many | - | TGTGCCAGCAGTGCAGACAGGCAGAACACTGAAGCTTTCTTT | CASSADRQNTEAFF
TRBJ2-5 | TRBV6-6 | few | - | TGTGCCAGCAGTTGGATAATTTCGGGGGAGGCGGGGGAGACCCAGTACTTC | CASSWIISGEAGETQYF
TRBJ1-2 | TRBV2 | many | - | TGTGCCAGCAGAGAACAGGGATACAAGTATGGCTACACCTTC | CASREQGYKYGYTF
TRBJ1-1 | TRBV11-2 | - | - | TGTGCCAGCAGCTTGTCAGGGCTACTAGCTGAAGCTTTCTTT | CASSLSGLLAEAFF
TRBJ1-1 | TRBV5-1 | few | - | TGCGCCAGCAGCGACACGGGGGCCCTAAGGGGCACTGAAGCTTTCTTT | CASSDTGALRGTEAFF
TRBJ1-1 | TRBV9 | - | - | TGTGCCAGCAGCGTTGACAGCGATGAAGCTTTCTTT | CASSVDSDEAFF
TRBJ1-6 | TRBV28 | - | - | TGTGCCACCTCGGCTAATTCACCCCTCCACTTT | CATSANSPLHF
TRBJ1-1 | TRBV5-1 | many | TRBD1 | TGCGCCAGCAGCGGGACAGGGACCACTGAAGCTTTCTTT | CASSGTGTTEAFF
TRBJ1-6 | TRBV9 | many | - | TGTGCCAGCAGCACAGAAGGACAGAATTCACCCCTCCACTTT | CASSTEGQNSPLHF
TRBJ1-1 | TRBV19 | - | - | TGTGCCAGCAGCCCCAACCCATCGAACACTGAAGCTTTCTTT | CASSPNPSNTEAFF
TRBJ1-1 | TRBV7-3 | many | TRBD1 | TGTGCCAGCAGCACACAGGGGGACACTGAAGCTTTCTTT | CASSTQGDTEAFF
TRBJ1-2 | TRBV6-1 | few | - | TGTGCCAGCAGTCCGGACGGCGGAGGGTACTATGGCTACACCTTC | CASSPDGGGYYGYTF
TRBJ1-6 | TRBV7-9 | few | - | TGTGCCAGCAGCCAAGATTGGCCACTCGGGTCACCCCTCCACTTT | CASSQDWPLGSPLHF
TRBJ2-5 | TRBV7-2 | once | TRBD1 | TGTGCCAGCAGACCGAGACAGGGGGGAGTCAATCAGCCCCAGTACTTC | CASRPRQGGVNQPQYF
TRBJ1-3 | TRBV20-1 | - | - | TGCAGTGCTGCCGACCGGAGAGGTTCGCGAAACACCATATATTTT | CSAADRRGSRNTIYF
TRBJ1-2 | TRBV6-5 | many | - | TGTGCCAGCAGTTACACAGGGAACTATGGCTACACCTTC | CASSYTGNYGYTF
TRBJ2-5 | TRBV29-1 | many | - | TGCAGCGTTGAACGGGGGAGGAGGGAGACCCAGTACTTC | CSVERGRRETQYF
TRBJ2-7 | TRBV29-1 | many | - | TGCAGCGGCGTCGGCGACGGGAGCTCCTACGAGCAGTACTTC | CSGVGDGSSYEQYF
TRBJ1-1 | TRBV29-1 | many | - | TGCAGCGTTTTCACAGGGAGCACTGAAGCTTTCTTT | CSVFTGSTEAFF
TRBJ1-6 | TRBV4-3 | - | - | TGCGCCAGCAGCCAAGATCCAAGGAATTCACCCCTCCACTTT | CASSQDPRNSPLHF
TRBJ2-5 | TRBV11-2 | few | TRBD1 | TGTGCCAGCAGCTTACGAGGGACAGAGCAAGAGACCCAGTACTTC | CASSLRGTEQETQYF
TRBJ1-5 | TRBV15 | many | TRBD1 | TGTGCCACCAGCAGAGAAGACAGGGAAAATCAGCCCCAGCATTTT | CATSREDRENQPQHF
TRBJ2-5 | TRBV24-1 | many | TRBD2 | TGTGCCACCAGTGATGGAGGGACTACCCAAGAGACCCAGTACTTC | CATSDGGTTQETQYF
TRBJ1-5 | TRBV27 | many | - | TGTGCCACCGCGTATCAGCCCCAGCATTTT | CATAYQPQHF
TRBJ2-1 | TRBV2 | few | TRBD2 | TGTGCCAGCAGTGAACGACTAGCATCGAGCTCCTACAATGAGCAGTTCTTC | CASSERLASSSYNEQFF
TRBJ2-6 | TRBV9 | - | - | TGTGCCAGCAGCGTAGCGGCGAACACTGGGGCCAACGTCCTGACTTTC | CASSVAANTGANVLTF
TRBJ1-2 | TRBV24-1 | - | - | TGTGCCACCAGTCGGCAGGTCTATGGCTACACCTTC | CATSRQVYGYTF
TRBJ1-1 | TRBV12-3/TRBV12-4 | - | - | TGTGCTAGTCTAAGGTTACCGAACACTGAAGCTTTCTTT | CASLRLPNTEAFF
TRBJ2-6 | TRBV7-9 | few | - | TGTGCCAGCCGAGTCGCCGCTCCCTCTGGGGCCAACGTCCTGACTTTC | CASRVAAPSGANVLTF
TRBJ2-7 | TRBV2 | few | TRBD2 | TGTGCCAGCAGCGCCCGGGACTACCTCTACGAGCAGTACTTC | CASSARDYLYEQYF
TRBJ1-3 | TRBV12-3/TRBV12-4 | few | - | TGTGCCAGCAGCCCTGGTCGGCCTCTCGGAAACACCATATATTTT | CASSPGRPLGNTIYF
TRBJ2-7 | TRBV20-1 | few | - | TGCAGTGCTTCAGGCGAATCTGCCCCCTACGAGCAGTACTTC | CSASGESAPYEQYF